The TCR beta chain described here comes from a study of a mutant IDH1 vaccine in newly diagnosed glioma. Study details: Visit V12 was scheduled at week 35 and visit V13 at week 47. General observations from the study: Patients showed vaccine-induced immune responses at a rate of 90% to 95%.

Worth noting for this clone: Antigen: not known.

The table came from immunoSEQ multiplex PCR; TCRdb's copy has only in-frame clones and leaves some out. The sample lists some 63,000 clones, roughly 68% occurring once. The germline CDR1 and CDR2 sequences are SGHVS and FQNEAQ. The V end lost 1 base, the J end lost 9 bases, and 10 bases lay between the germline ends. The length of the CDR3 is 14 residues. Described time point: week 35, safety follow-up. Topical imiquimod accompanied each vaccine dose, which consisted of 300 ug of mutant IDH1 20-mer peptide. This TCR was recovered from a man aged 45 to 65 with glioma. Source: PBMCs, taken from a glioma patient whose treatment included an IDH1 peptide vaccine. J is TRBJ1-6 and V is TRBV7-8; tentative D call: TRBD1 (5 bases). CDR3 nucleotide sequence: TGTGCCAGCAGCTTAGGGCAGGGTAGTTCACCCCTCCACTTT. This sequence encodes CASSLGQGSSPLHF. Together with reference TRBV7-8 and TRBJ1-6, the CDR3 gives the full variable domain: GAGVSQSPRYKVAKRGQDVALRCDPISGHVSLFWYQQALGQGPEFLTYFQNEAQLDKSGLPSDRFFAERPEGSVSTLKIQRTQQEDSAVYLCASSLGQGSSPLHFGNGTRLTVT.